This is a list of T cell receptor beta chains from one sample in a study of cytomegalovirus exposure and HLA in healthy donors. Some clones are missing from TCRdb's copy, which holds only in-frame ones; the method was immunoSEQ multiplex PCR. Of 150,000 to 200,000 clones listed, roughly four fifths are singletons. What was sequenced was PBMCs. The receptors come from a man between 18 and 35 years old in good health and CMV-seronegative. Both conserved end residues are part of each CDR3. A D gene is named only where the DNA matches it firmly. Only part of the rows carry a size: once, few, many, or a class if the clone is expanded.

D gene	V gene	clone size	J gene	CDR3 protein	CDR3 DNA
.	TRBV5-4	.	TRBJ2-2	CASANGGRNTGELFF	TGTGCCAGCGCTAATGGTGGGAGAAACACCGGGGAGCTGTTTTTT
TRBD1	TRBV7-8	.	TRBJ1-4	CASSLTDRATNEKLFF	TGTGCCAGCAGCTTAACGGACAGGGCAACTAATGAAAAACTGTTTTTT
.	TRBV5-4	.	TRBJ1-2	CASSFGSGYTF	TGTGCCAGCAGCTTCGGGTCCGGCTACACCTTC
.	TRBV12-2	few	TRBJ1-2	CASRFAGQGANYGYTF	TGTGCAAGTCGCTTCGCCGGACAGGGGGCAAACTATGGCTACACCTTC
.	TRBV25-1	.	TRBJ2-2	CASSVQGRTGELFF	TGTGCCAGCAGTGTTCAGGGAAGAACCGGGGAGCTGTTTTTT
.	TRBV6-5	.	TRBJ1-6	CASSYSGGNSPLHF	TGTGCCAGCAGTTACTCCGGGGGGAATTCACCCCTCCACTTT
TRBD2	TRBV27	few	TRBJ2-7	CASSLIGRGSSYEQYF	TGTGCCAGCAGTTTAATCGGGAGGGGAAGCTCCTACGAGCAGTACTTC
.	TRBV18	.	TRBJ1-1	CASSPRQAVTEAFF	TGTGCCAGCTCACCTCGCCAGGCTGTCACTGAAGCTTTCTTT
.	TRBV7-8	.	TRBJ1-5	CASSTDGNQPQHF	TGTGCCAGCTCGACAGACGGCAATCAGCCCCAGCATTTT
.	TRBV6-5	.	TRBJ1-2	CASSYGASVFNYGYTF	TGTGCCAGCAGTTATGGGGCCAGCGTGTTTAATTATGGCTACACCTTC
.	TRBV7-6	.	TRBJ1-2	CASSSGMGAFDYGYTF	TGTGCCAGCAGCTCAGGGATGGGGGCATTCGACTATGGCTACACCTTC
TRBD2	TRBV28	.	TRBJ2-1	CASSLITSGRRDEQFF	TGTGCCAGCAGCCTAATAACTAGCGGGAGACGGGATGAGCAGTTCTTC
TRBD2	TRBV7-9	.	TRBJ2-7	CASNMGGNLYEQYF	TGTGCCAGCAATATGGGAGGGAATCTCTACGAGCAGTACTTC
.	TRBV7-6	.	TRBJ1-3	CASSLAGLGGSGNTIYF	TGTGCCAGCAGCTTAGCGGGACTTGGGGGCTCTGGAAACACCATATATTTT
.	TRBV5-6	.	TRBJ2-1	CASSLSFRGYNEQFF	TGTGCCAGCAGCTTGTCTTTTAGGGGGTACAATGAGCAGTTCTTC
.	TRBV29-1	.	TRBJ2-1	CSVSKGVFHEQFF	TGCAGCGTTAGTAAGGGAGTGTTCCATGAGCAGTTCTTC